Shown below are 28 T cell receptor beta chains from a single sample sequenced in a study of chemoradiotherapy in HPV16-positive cancers. The repertoire was sequenced with immunoSEQ multiplex PCR; TCRdb's copy has only in-frame clones and lacks some. This table has about 32,000 clones, 80% appearing once. The sequences come from blood, collected from a patient who underwent chemoradiotherapy. These receptors came from a human donor with HPV-associated anogenital cancer.

V is TRBV18 and J is TRBJ1-1; D gene uncertain. The CDR3 is made up of 14 amino acids. Germline V gene lookup returns CDR1 KGHSH and CDR2 LQKENI. V lost 1 base and J 2 bases, leaving 8 bases between the germline ends. The CDR3 is CASSPQGTNTEAFF. Written as DNA, the CDR3 is TGTGCCAGCTCACCACAAGGAACAAACACTGAAGCTTTCTTT.

This clone was picked up one time. The V and J genes are TRBV6-5 and TRBJ2-3; 9 bases line up with TRBD2. Germline-derived CDR1 and CDR2 are MNHEY and SVGAGI. Trimming at V came to 6 bases and at J to 6 bases, leaving 4 bases not matched to a gene. The length of the CDR3 is 13 residues. The DNA of the CDR3 is TGTGCCAGCAGAATACTAGCGGGCGATACGCAGTATTTT. It yields the protein CASRILAGDTQYF.

This clone was seen a single time. The chain joins TRBV5-1 to TRBJ2-7, with D unresolved. This CDR3 is built from 13 residues. Germline V lookup: CDR1 SGHRS, CDR2 YFSETQ. The V and J ends lost 4 bases and 0 bases respectively, with 8 bases between them. This CDR3 reads CASSQAPSYEQYF. CDR3 DNA sequence: TGCGCCAGCAGCCAGGCCCCCTCCTACGAGCAGTACTTC.

This sequence joins TRBV6-5 and TRBJ2-3, with 8 bases fitting TRBD2. The V and J ends lost 2 bases and 1 base, in that order; junction bases with no gene match: 2. CDR3 size: 15 residues. CDR1 and CDR2 (germline): MNHEY, SVGAGI. The CDR3 sequence is CASSYILAGTDTQYF. In DNA, the CDR3 is TGTGCCAGCAGTTACATACTAGCGGGCACAGATACGCAGTATTTT.

This clone was recorded only once. The V call is TRBV4-1, the J call TRBJ2-2, with D possibly matching TRBD1 (5 bases). Trimming pared 1 base from V and 4 bases from J, leaving 10 bases between. CDR3 length: 15 amino acids. Germline loops: CDR1 MGHRA, CDR2 YSYEKL. Here the CDR3 DNA reads TGCGCCAGCAGCCAAGGGGGCAGGGTCACCGGGGAGCTGTTTTTT. Translation: CASSQGGRVTGELFF.

V and J are TRBV6-1 and TRBJ1-1; D might be TRBD1 (6 bases). The V end lost 1 base, the J end lost 0 bases, and 9 bases lay between the germline ends. The CDR3 length is 15 residues. Germline V gives CDR1 MNHNS, CDR2 SASEGT. This CDR3 reads CASSEGNRVNTEAFF. The CDR3 coding sequence is TGTGCCAGCAGTGAAGGAAACAGGGTGAACACTGAAGCTTTCTTT.

The chain joins TRBV6-5 to TRBJ1-5; the D is unclear. V lost 5 bases and J lost 3, with 8 bases in between. The CDR3 runs 13 residues. Germline V CDR1 and CDR2: MNHEY, SVGAGI. CDR3 residues: CASSVQINQPQHF. For the CDR3, the DNA is TGTGCCAGCAGTGTACAGATCAATCAGCCCCAGCATTTT.

The chain carries TRBV27 and TRBJ1-3; D uncertain. This CDR3 contains 16 residues. Germline V lookup: CDR1 MNHEY, CDR2 SMNVEV (reference sequence). V lost 5 bases to trimming and J lost 0 bases, with 14 bases between them. The CDR3 bases are TGTGCCAGCAGTCCAATCGACCACAGCTCTGGAAACACCATATATTTT. Its translation: CASSPIDHSSGNTIYF.

The chain couples TRBV6-4 to TRBJ2-7, with D tentatively TRBD2 (6 bases). V was trimmed by 7 bases and J by 2 bases, leaving 21 bases between them. The CDR3 totals 16 residues. Per the germline V gene, CDR1 is MRHNA and CDR2 is SNTAGT. CDR3 region: CASKLKGWGLAYEQYF. The CDR3 bases are TGTGCCAGCAAACTAAAGGGTTGGGGACTCGCCTACGAGCAGTACTTC.

The chain combines TRBV5-1 with TRBJ2-7; D is uncertain. The CDR3 totals 12 residues. Per germline, CDR1 SGHRS and CDR2 YFSETQ. Trimming took 0 bases from V and 3 from J, leaving 4 bases between them. The CDR3 region has the DNA TGCGCCAGCAGCTTGGGAGGCTACGAGCAGTACTTC. This encodes CASSLGGYEQYF.

V and J are TRBV9 and TRBJ2-1, with 8 bases that match TRBD2. The CDR3 totals 16 residues. Looked up from germline, CDR1 is SGDLS and CDR2 is YYNGEE. Unmatched junction bases numbered 9, after V lost 3 bases and J lost 4 bases. The CDR3 loop reads CASSDYTSGLYNEQFF. As DNA, the CDR3 is TGTGCCAGCAGCGATTATACTAGCGGACTATACAATGAGCAGTTCTTC.

The chain recombines TRBV29-1 with TRBJ2-5; 9 bases line up with TRBD1. Trimming at V came to 7 bases and at J to 4 bases, leaving 13 bases not matched to a gene. CDR1 SQVTM and CDR2 ANQGSEA come from the germline V gene. This CDR3 spans 15 amino acids. The CDR3 loop reads CSAPGSGQGGETQYF. The CDR3 DNA follows: TGCAGCGCCCCAGGCTCGGGACAGGGAGGAGAGACCCAGTACTTC.

This chain uses TRBV28 with TRBJ2-5; D may match TRBD1 or TRBD2 (7 bases each). The CDR3 length is 15 residues. Per germline, CDR1 MDHEN and CDR2 SYDVKM. V dropped 5 bases and J dropped 9 bases, with 22 bases sitting between them. The chain's CDR3 is CASSPPHAQGGAQYF. The DNA of the CDR3 is TGTGCCAGCAGTCCGCCCCACGCGCAGGGGGGGGCCCAGTACTTC. Based on the CDR3 plus reference TRBV28 and TRBJ2-5, the full variable domain is DVKVTQSSRYLVKRTGEKVFLECVQDMDHENMFWYRQDPGLGLRLIYFSYDVKMKEKGDIPEGYSVSREKKERFSLILESASTNQTSMYLCASSPPHAQGGAQYFGPGTRLLVL.

This chain joins TRBV27 and TRBJ2-7; D is undetermined. V shed 6 bases and J shed 2 bases, with 14 bases lying between them. The CDR3 totals 14 residues. Germline V gene data show CDR1 as MNHEY and CDR2 as SMNVEV (reference sequence). CDR3 amino acids: CASRNSDTAYEQYF. DNA of the CDR3: TGTGCCAGCAGAAACTCCGACACCGCCTACGAGCAGTACTTC.

The CDR3 DNA reads as TGCGCCAGCAGTCAATTACCTAGCGGGGGGGCCACAGATACGCAGTATTTT. Its protein is CASSQLPSGGATDTQYF. V is TRBV23-1 and J is TRBJ2-3, with TRBD2 matching 12 bases. TRBV23-1 is an ORF; its function is uncertain. V dropped 1 base and J dropped 2; count of bases not matched to a gene: 4. The CDR3 length is 17 residues.

The chain is built from TRBV2 and TRBJ1-1; a weak D match, TRBD1 (6 bases). Trimming shortened V by 6 bases and J by 6 bases, and 11 bases separated the two germline ends. Germline V gives CDR1 SNHLY, CDR2 FYNNEI. This CDR3 is built from 12 residues. CDR3 in DNA: TGTGCCAGCAGAACAGGGAATGCTGAAGCTTTCTTT. This translates into CASRTGNAEAFF.

The V gene is TRBV7-2, the J gene TRBJ2-5; 14 nucleotides match TRBD2. Germline lookup yields CDR1 SGHTA and CDR2 FQGNSA. V lost 5 bases, J lost 3 bases, and 5 bases stayed unmatched. The CDR3 is made up of 16 amino acids. The CDR3 is CASSGGLAGVKETQYF. CDR3 nucleotide sequence: TGTGCCAGCAGCGGGGGACTAGCGGGGGTCAAAGAGACCCAGTACTTC.

The chain couples TRBV7-9 to TRBJ2-7; TRBD2 might be the D (7 bases). The CDR3 is 16 amino acids. Trimming shortened V by 8 bases and J by 0 bases, and 20 bases separated the two germline ends. Germline CDR1 and CDR2: SEHNR and FQNEAQ (reference sequence). CDR3 DNA sequence: TGTGCCAGCGATAACTGGGGGGGGCGAGACTCCTACGAGCAGTACTTC. This codes for CASDNWGGRDSYEQYF.

This chain joins TRBV6-1 and TRBJ1-3; D remains unclear. Trimming cost V 7 bases and J 8 bases, with 15 bases left between them. Germline V gene sequence: CDR1 MNHNS, CDR2 SASEGT. The CDR3 is made up of 13 amino acids. The CDR3 region has the DNA TGTGCCAGCATTGGGTTCCCTACGGACACCATATATTTT. This codes for CASIGFPTDTIYF.

The gene calls are TRBV19 and TRBJ2-7, with no clear D. Looked up from germline, CDR1 is LNHDA and CDR2 is SQIVND (reference sequence). The CDR3 sequence is 12 residues long. V was pared by 7 bases and J by 4 bases, with 11 bases between. CDR3: CASTPDGYEQYF. The CDR3 DNA reads as TGTGCCAGTACCCCCGACGGGTACGAGCAGTACTTC.

This chain links TRBV7-9 with TRBJ2-3, with a weak D call TRBD2 (6 bases). This CDR3 comprises 16 residues. V lost 5 bases, J lost 4 bases, and 19 bases lay in between. Germline V gene sequence: CDR1 SEHNR, CDR2 FQNEAQ (reference sequence). CDR3 region: CASSHSVEGTPDTQYF. The CDR3, as DNA: TGTGCCAGCAGCCACAGTGTGGAGGGCACCCCAGATACGCAGTATTTT. Based on the CDR3 plus reference TRBV7-9 and TRBJ2-3, the full variable domain is DTGVSQNPRHKITKRGQNVTFRCDPISEHNRLYWYRQTLGQGPEFLTYFQNEAQLEKSRLLSDRFSAERPKGSFSTLEIQRTEQGDSAMYLCASSHSVEGTPDTQYFGPGTRLTVL.

The V call is TRBV7-9, the J call TRBJ1-4, with D unclear. The germline CDR1 and CDR2 sequences are SEHNR and FQNEAQ (reference sequence). Between the trimmed V and J ends, which lost 5 bases and 1 base, there was a span of 11 bases. CDR3 length: 15 residues. The CDR3 region is CASSASVVTNEKLFF. For the CDR3, the DNA is TGTGCCAGCAGCGCTAGCGTGGTAACTAATGAAAAACTGTTTTTT.

This chain uses TRBV4-2 with TRBJ1-1; D gene ambiguous. This CDR3 spans 14 amino acids. V gave up 0 bases and J gave up 8 bases, with 13 bases separating them. In germline, CDR1 is LGHNA, CDR2 YNFKEQ. CDR3 in DNA: TGTGCCAGCAGCCAAGAGTCGCGCGACCGGGAAGCTTTCTTT. Amino acids: CASSQESRDREAFF.

V gene TRBV29-1 combines with J gene TRBJ1-1, with 7 bases aligning to TRBD1. With 4 bases clipped from V and 1 base from J, the junction kept 6 bases outside the gene matches. Germline CDR1 reads SQVTM; CDR2 reads ANQGSEA. The CDR3 is made up of 14 amino acids. The CDR3 spells CSVGRDRANTEAFF. CDR3 in DNA: TGCAGCGTTGGTCGTGACAGGGCGAACACTGAAGCTTTCTTT.

This chain connects TRBV6-6 to TRBJ1-2, with D unresolved. Trimming removed 0 bases from V and 0 bases from J, with 8 bases in between. In germline, CDR1 is MNHNY, CDR2 SVGAGI (reference sequence). CDR3 length: 15 amino acids. The CDR3 region is CASSYSQLSNYGYTF. For the CDR3, the DNA is TGTGCCAGCAGTTACTCGCAGTTATCTAACTATGGCTACACCTTC.

V and J are TRBV5-1 and TRBJ2-3; 11 bases line up with TRBD2. Germline assignment: CDR1 SGHRS and CDR2 YFSETQ. The CDR3 spans 14 residues. After removal of 0 bases from V and 6 bases from J, the junction contained 0 bases not matched to a gene. This CDR3 is CASSLGLAGDTQYF. CDR3 sequence (DNA): TGCGCCAGCAGCTTGGGACTAGCGGGGGATACGCAGTATTTT.

The chain has TRBV25-1 and TRBJ2-5; the D is unclear. V lost 3 bases to trimming and J lost 3 bases, with 17 bases between them. Germline CDR1 and CDR2: MGHDK and SYGVNS. CDR3 length: 16 residues. The CDR3 is CASSDLSDEKEETQYF. Written as DNA, the CDR3 is TGTGCCAGCAGTGACTTGTCGGACGAGAAGGAAGAGACCCAGTACTTC.

V is TRBV2 and J is TRBJ1-1; D gene uncertain. The germline V gene encodes CDR1 SNHLY and CDR2 FYNNEI. The CDR3 spans 14 residues. Trimming shortened V by 1 base and J by 1 base, and 7 bases separated the two germline ends. DNA for the CDR3: TGTGCCAGCAGTGAAGGGACGGGGAACACTGAAGCTTTCTTT. Protein sequence: CASSEGTGNTEAFF.